These 27 T cell receptor beta chains came from one sample sequenced in a study of blood T cell repertoires in COVID-19. TCRdb keeps only in-frame clones here, not all; method: immunoSEQ multiplex PCR. The profile covers tens of thousands of clones, with just over 85% appearing a single time and roughly 3.2% taken by the ten largest. The sequenced sample was peripheral blood. The receptors were gathered from a man between 50 and 59 years old with active COVID-19.

This clone was counted a single time. The chain links TRBV9 to TRBJ2-3; 10 bases agree with TRBD2. The CDR3 is 17 amino acids. V gave up 1 base and J gave up 2 bases; unmatched junction bases: 7. CDR1 is SGDLS and CDR2 is YYNGEE in the germline V gene. The CDR3 reads CASSVKASGGYTDTQYF. The CDR3 coding sequence is TGTGCCAGCAGCGTAAAGGCTAGCGGGGGTTACACAGATACGCAGTATTTT.

The gene calls are TRBV7-3 and TRBJ2-7, with 8 bases that match TRBD1. V was clipped by 4 bases and J by 6 bases; unmatched bases: 5. Germline V gene data show CDR1 as SGHTA and CDR2 as FQGTGA. The CDR3 runs 13 residues. This CDR3 reads CASSSDRGREQYF. CDR3 nucleotide sequence: TGTGCCAGCAGCTCTGACAGGGGCCGCGAGCAGTACTTC.

The chain has TRBV7-3 and TRBJ2-7, with D possibly TRBD1 on 6 matching bases. The V and J ends lost 4 bases and 6 bases respectively, with 16 bases between them. The CDR3 extends over 14 amino acids. Germline assignment: CDR1 SGHTA and CDR2 FQGTGA. The CDR3 nucleotides read TGTGCCAGCAGCTCAATGGGACAAGGCTGCGAGCAGTACTTC. The encoded protein is CASSSMGQGCEQYF. The full variable domain, with the rest looked up from reference TRBV7-3 and TRBJ2-7, is GAGVSQTPSNKVTEKGKYVELRCDPISGHTALYWYRQSLGQGPEFLIYFQGTGAADDSGLPNDRFFAVRPEGSVSTLKIQRTERGDSAVYLCASSSMGQGCEQYFGPGTRLTVT.

The rearrangement joins TRBV19 to TRBJ1-4, with TRBD1 matching over 7 bases. Germline CDR1 LNHDA, CDR2 SQIVND (reference sequence). This CDR3 has 16 amino acids. With V trimmed by 4 bases and J by 5 bases, 10 bases remained unmatched. CDR3 coding DNA: TGTGCCAGTAGTAACAGGGGACATCCTTCAAATGAAAAACTGTTTTTT. Translated: CASSNRGHPSNEKLFF.

This clone was observed a handful of times. This rearrangement joins TRBV6-2 or TRBV6-3 to TRBJ2-2, with D possibly TRBD2 on 5 matching bases. Trimming cost V 0 bases and J 2 bases, with 7 bases left between them. The CDR3 runs 15 residues. CDR1 is MNHEY, CDR2 SVGEGT, per germline. The CDR3 DNA sequence: TGTGCCAGCAGTTACTCGGCGGGCAACACCGGGGAGCTGTTTTTT. Translating it yields CASSYSAGNTGELFF.

The CDR3 protein is CASRDPGGGHEQFF. In DNA form, the CDR3 reads TGTGCCAGCAGGGACCCTGGGGGCGGACATGAGCAGTTCTTC. The V call is TRBV6-5, the J call TRBJ2-1; D perhaps matches TRBD1 (6 bases). The germline CDR1 and CDR2 sequences are MNHEY and SVGAGI. Deletions cut 6 bases from V and 8 bases from J, with 17 bases between. CDR3 length: 14 amino acids.

This clone was seen once. The chain has TRBV11-2 and TRBJ2-1; 7 nucleotides agree with TRBD2. The CDR3 is 15 amino acids. Germline trimming cut 7 bases from V and 9 bases from J; bases unmatched to any gene: 15. Germline assignment: CDR1 SGHAT and CDR2 FQNNGV. The CDR3 DNA reads TGTGCCAGCACTCAACCGGGAGGTCATAGGGGTGAGCAGTTCTTC. Translated: CASTQPGGHRGEQFF.

This sequence joins TRBV28 and TRBJ2-6, with a weak D call TRBD2 (5 bases). Deletions cut 5 bases from V and 4 bases from J, with 24 bases between. The CDR3 is made up of 19 amino acids. In germline, CDR1 is MDHEN, CDR2 SYDVKM. Here the CDR3 reads CASSRRRWRTPSGANVLTF. CDR3 DNA sequence: TGTGCCAGCAGTCGCCGAAGGTGGCGGACTCCTTCCGGGGCCAACGTCCTGACTTTC.

This clone was seen a single time. This chain joins TRBV30 and TRBJ1-2, with D perhaps TRBD1 (5 bases). The CDR3 is made up of 15 amino acids. V was cut by 2 bases and J by 5 bases, with 18 bases left in between. Germline loops: CDR1 GTSNPN, CDR2 SVGIG (reference sequence). The CDR3 protein is CAWSNEGRAMYGYTF. Written as DNA, the CDR3 is TGTGCCTGGAGTAACGAAGGCAGGGCCATGTATGGCTACACCTTC.

This chain connects TRBV12-5 to TRBJ1-4, with D tentatively TRBD1 (5 bases). Per germline, CDR1 LGHNT and CDR2 FRNRAP. This CDR3 comprises 14 residues. Between the trimmed V and J ends, which lost 3 bases and 8 bases, there was a span of 13 bases. In DNA, the CDR3 is TGTGCTAGTGGTTTTGGGGGGGTTTCGGAAAAACTGTTTTTT. This gives the protein CASGFGGVSEKLFF. The full variable domain, rest sourced from reference TRBV12-5 and TRBJ1-4, is DARVTQTPRHKVTEMGQEVTMRCQPILGHNTVFWYRQTMMQGLELLAYFRNRAPLDDSGMPKDRFSAEMPDATLATLKIQPSEPRDSAVYFCASGFGGVSEKLFFGSGTQLSVL.

The chain recombines TRBV7-9 with TRBJ2-1; 12 bases are a match to TRBD2. CDR1 and CDR2 (germline): SEHNR, FQNEAQ (reference sequence). The CDR3 has 17 residues. Unmatched junction bases numbered 13, after V lost 5 bases and J lost 8 bases. CDR3 nucleotide sequence: TGTGCCAGCAGCCCCAGCCGACTAGCGGGGGACGAGGATGAGCAGTTCTTC. Its protein is CASSPSRLAGDEDEQFF.

V and J are TRBV7-2 and TRBJ1-6; D is possibly TRBD1 (6 bases). Germline CDR1 is SGHTA and CDR2 is FQGNSA. V lost 2 bases and J 5 bases, leaving 10 bases between the germline ends. The CDR3 sequence is 15 residues long. DNA for the CDR3: TGTGCCAGCAGCTTACGGGACACTAATAATTCACCCCTCCACTTT. It encodes CASSLRDTNNSPLHF. Full variable domain (outside the CDR3, taken from reference TRBV7-2 and TRBJ1-6): GAGVSQSPSNKVTEKGKDVELRCDPISGHTALYWYRQSLGQGLEFLIYFQGNSAPDKSGLPSDRFSAERTGGSVSTLTIQRTQQEDSAVYLCASSLRDTNNSPLHFGNGTRLTVT.

J is TRBJ1-2 and V is TRBV19, with a tentative D call TRBD1 (5 bases). Germline values: CDR1 LNHDA, CDR2 SQIVND (reference sequence). Trimming left V 5 bases short and J 3 bases short, with 19 bases between. This CDR3 is 16 amino acids long. The CDR3 nucleotides are TGTGCCAGTAGTCCCCGGACGGGAGAAGGGGACTATGGCTACACCTTC. It yields the protein CASSPRTGEGDYGYTF.

J is TRBJ2-7 and V is TRBV3-1 (or the pseudogene TRBV3-2); 8 bases are shared with TRBD1. The V gene's germline CDR1 is LGHDT and CDR2 YNNKEL (reference sequence). J lost 2 bases, V lost 3 bases, and 3 bases had no gene match. This CDR3 is built from 14 residues. The CDR3 here is CASSQGRGPYEQYF. CDR3 nucleotides: TGTGCCAGCAGCCAGGGCAGGGGGCCCTACGAGCAGTACTTC.

The rearrangement joins TRBV6-4 to TRBJ1-3; perhaps TRBD1 as D (6 bases). From germline, CDR1 is MRHNA and CDR2 SNTAGT. The V end was cut by 7 bases, the J end by 0 bases, with 16 bases between. This CDR3 region has 16 residues. CDR3 coding DNA: TGTGCCAGCAAATGGACAGAACTTCTCTCTGGAAACACCATATATTTT. This sequence encodes CASKWTELLSGNTIYF.

This clone was picked up a small number of times. This rearrangement joins TRBV6-4 to TRBJ2-1; 10 positions match TRBD2. The germline gives CDR1 MRHNA, CDR2 SNTAGT. V was clipped by 4 bases and J by 9 bases; unmatched bases: 9. The CDR3 length is 15 residues. The CDR3 DNA reads TGTGCCAGCAGTGTTGGAGCGGGAGGGCCGAGTGAGCAGTTCTTC. Translated, it gives CASSVGAGGPSEQFF.

This clone was observed once. V usage is TRBV7-8 and J usage is TRBJ1-5; 8 positions agree with TRBD1. Losses at the gene ends were 4 bases for V and 6 bases for J; bases not matched to a gene: 8. Germline CDR1 and CDR2: SGHVS and FQNEAQ. The CDR3 sequence is 15 residues long. The CDR3 DNA sequence: TGTGCCAGCAGCTCGTATGGGACAGGCATTCAGCCCCAGCATTTT. This codes for CASSSYGTGIQPQHF.

The chain combines TRBV4-2 with TRBJ2-3; TRBD2 might be the D (7 bases). The CDR3 is 17 amino acids. Germline loops: CDR1 LGHNA, CDR2 YNFKEQ. Trimming cost V 4 bases and J 4 bases, with 21 bases left between them. The CDR3 here is CASSLALGGGRSDTQYF. The CDR3 DNA is TGTGCCAGCAGCCTTGCGTTAGGGGGGGGGAGGTCAGATACGCAGTATTTT.

This sequence joins TRBV5-1 and TRBJ2-7; TRBD1 matches at 7 bases. Germline lookup yields CDR1 SGHRS and CDR2 YFSETQ. V was clipped by 2 bases and J by 0 bases; unmatched bases: 5. This CDR3 has 15 amino acids. The CDR3 DNA sequence: TGCGCCAGCAGCTTCTCCGGGACAGTCTCCTACGAGCAGTACTTC. Amino acid sequence: CASSFSGTVSYEQYF.

This chain uses TRBV14 with TRBJ2-5, with a tentative D call TRBD2 (5 bases). This CDR3 contains 12 residues. Trimming took off 3 bases at V and 5 bases at J, with 7 bases between the two ends. CDR1 is SGHDN and CDR2 is FVKESK in the germline V gene. The chain's CDR3 is CASSHSGETQYF. The CDR3 DNA sequence: TGTGCCAGCAGCCATTCGGGGGAGACCCAGTACTTC.

The chain recombines TRBV27 with TRBJ2-3, with D perhaps matching TRBD2 (6 bases). The CDR3 runs 14 residues. Germline CDR1 reads MNHEY; CDR2 reads SMNVEV (reference sequence). The V and J ends lost 4 bases and 2 bases respectively, with 10 bases between them. CDR3 sequence: CASSWDSITDTQYF. CDR3 DNA sequence: TGTGCCAGCAGTTGGGACTCCATCACAGATACGCAGTATTTT.

The genes are TRBV2 and TRBJ2-2, with a weak D call TRBD2 (7 bases). Germline V gene sequence: CDR1 SNHLY, CDR2 FYNNEI. V lost 6 bases to trimming and J lost 6 bases, with 14 bases between them. The CDR3 contains 14 residues. As DNA, the CDR3 is TGTGCCAGCAGCCGAGGGGGGGGTGCCGGGGAGCTGTTTTTT. Residues: CASSRGGGAGELFF. The full variable domain, rest sourced from reference TRBV2 and TRBJ2-2, is EPEVTQTPSHQVTQMGQEVILRCVPISNHLYFYWYRQILGQKVEFLVSFYNNEISEKSEIFDDQFSVERPDGSNFTLKIRSTKLEDSAMYFCASSRGGGAGELFFGEGSRLTVL.

The chain employs TRBV2 and TRBJ2-1; TRBD2 might be the D (5 bases). With 8 bases removed from V and 8 bases from J, the gap between germline ends came to 16 bases. Germline CDR1 reads SNHLY; CDR2 reads FYNNEI. The CDR3 consists of 13 residues. The CDR3 reads CASRTGIGDEQFF. The CDR3 nucleotides read TGTGCCAGCCGAACCGGGATCGGCGATGAGCAGTTCTTC.

The chain joins TRBV29-1 to TRBJ1-2; TRBD1 might be the D (5 bases). This CDR3 region has 12 residues. Germline assignment: CDR1 SQVTM and CDR2 ANQGSEA. V gave up 1 base and J gave up 3 bases, with 6 bases separating them. The CDR3 here is CSVEVGDYGYTF. As DNA, the CDR3 is TGCAGCGTTGAAGTAGGGGACTATGGCTACACCTTC.

This chain links TRBV2 with TRBJ2-3; tentative D call: TRBD2 (6 bases). The ends were cut back, 6 bases at V and 6 bases at J, with 10 bases in the middle. Per germline, CDR1 SNHLY and CDR2 FYNNEI. The CDR3 runs 12 residues. The DNA for the CDR3 is TGTGCCAGCAGGCCCGGGACTGATACGCAGTATTTT. Translating it yields CASRPGTDTQYF.

The chain joins TRBV9 to TRBJ2-3; 11 positions agree with TRBD1. This CDR3 is built from 16 residues. CDR1 and CDR2 from the germline V gene are SGDLS and YYNGEE. With V trimmed by 2 bases and J by 0 bases, 2 bases remained unmatched. CDR3: CASSVGQGASTDTQYF. As DNA, the CDR3 is TGTGCCAGCAGCGTCGGACAGGGGGCGAGCACAGATACGCAGTATTTT.

The chain combines TRBV14 with TRBJ2-3; 7 bases agree with TRBD1. The CDR3 runs 14 residues. The V gene's germline CDR1 is SGHDN and CDR2 FVKESK. V shed 4 bases and J 6 bases; nucleotides not matched to a gene: 7. Here the CDR3 DNA reads TGTGCCAGCAGCCCGGGACAGTTTATGGATACGCAGTATTTT. As protein: CASSPGQFMDTQYF.